Below are 15 T cell receptor beta chains sequenced from a single sample in a study of blood T cells in healthy people across ages. With a J-beta primer mix and a sample-barcoded 5' primer, a second PCR ran 7 to 11 cycles. TCRdb re-derived calls from the 5' RACE reads in MiXCR, one entry per CDR3 protein. The data hold around 1,800,000 distinct CDR3 sequences, with roughly 43% observed a single time. The sample was blood. The receptors here all came from a human donor in good health.

The V call is TRBV12-3 or TRBV12-4, the J call TRBJ2-3, with D hard to call. V dropped 3 bases and J dropped 9 bases, with 7 bases sitting between them. The CDR3 is 11 residues long. CDR3 in amino acids: CASSFPPTQYF. The DNA for the CDR3 is TGTGCCAGCAGTTTTCCGCCGACGCAGTATTTT.

About this clonotype itself: A read error may explain this, as a much larger clone is one base away. The chain is built from TRBV5-1 and TRBJ2-3; D unclear. The CDR3 runs 14 residues. Trimming took off 1 base at V and 0 bases at J, with 6 bases between the two ends. The germline CDR1 and CDR2 sequences are SGHRS and YFSETQ. The DNA of the CDR3 is TGCGCCAGCAGCTTGTTCATCAGCACAGATACGCAGTATTTT. Translating it yields CASSLFISTDTQYF.

This clonotype showed up just a few times. The rearrangement joins TRBV7-2 to TRBJ2-1; possibly TRBD2 for D (6 bases). The V end lost 1 base, the J end lost 0 bases, and 19 bases lay between the germline ends. Germline V gives CDR1 SGHTA, CDR2 FQGNSA. This CDR3 comprises 19 residues. The CDR3 DNA follows: TGTGCCAGCAGCTTAGAATCCTTTTCTAGCGCGAGCTCCTACAATGAGCAGTTCTTC. This encodes CASSLESFSSASSYNEQFF.

V and J are TRBV12-3 or TRBV12-4 and TRBJ2-3; D gene ambiguous. The CDR3 is made up of 14 amino acids. The V end was cut by 3 bases, the J end by 4 bases, with 11 bases between. In nucleotides, the CDR3 is TGTGCCAGCAGTTTTACCCTGTCCGCAGATACGCAGTATTTT. Translated, it gives CASSFTLSADTQYF.

The V and J genes are TRBV2 and TRBJ2-1; D may match TRBD1 or TRBD2 (6 bases each). This CDR3 contains 13 residues. The V gene's germline CDR1 is SNHLY and CDR2 FYNNEI. V was trimmed by 5 bases and J by 7 bases, leaving 12 bases between them. Written as DNA, the CDR3 is TGTGCCAGCAGTAGGGGGGAGGTTAATGAGCAGTTCTTC. It translates to CASSRGEVNEQFF.

To note about this clonotype: A junction boundary mismatches the germline segment, possibly from a read error. The chain uses TRBV6-1 and TRBJ1-5, with D possibly TRBD1 on 6 matching bases. The germline CDR1 and CDR2 sequences are MNHNS and SASEGT. The length of the CDR3 is 11 residues. CDR3 in DNA: TGTACCAGCAATACACAGGGTCCCCAGCATTTT. Its translation: CTSNTQGPQHF.

The chain employs TRBV7-3 and TRBJ1-1; 7 nucleotides agree with TRBD1. The V segment lost 3 bases and the J segment 4 bases; nucleotides outside the gene matches: 2. The CDR3 runs to 13 residues. Germline V gene lookup returns CDR1 SGHTA and CDR2 FQGTGA. The CDR3 spells CASSLGTVTEAFF. The DNA of the CDR3 is TGTGCCAGCAGCTTGGGGACAGTCACTGAAGCTTTCTTT.

This clonotype was counted only a few times. The chain links TRBV6-5 to TRBJ1-1; 9 nucleotides match TRBD1. Germline CDR1 is MNHEY and CDR2 is SVGAGI. CDR3 size: 15 residues. Germline trimming cut 7 bases from V and 4 bases from J; bases unmatched to any gene: 10. The CDR3: CASINPGQGFTEAFF. In DNA, the CDR3 is TGTGCCAGCATCAACCCGGGACAGGGATTCACTGAAGCTTTCTTT.

The chain is built from TRBV7-9 and TRBJ1-1; D is undetermined. The germline V and J ends were trimmed by 10 bases and 1 base, with 13 bases remaining between them. The V gene's germline CDR1 is SEHNR and CDR2 FQNEAQ (reference sequence). The CDR3 loop spans 13 amino acids. The CDR3, as DNA: TGTGCCACCACGTGGAGGGCGAACACTGAAGCTTTCTTT. Its protein product is CATTWRANTEAFF.

This clonotype was detected a few times. The chain employs TRBV20-1 and TRBJ2-7; tentative D call: TRBD1 (5 bases). Germline loops: CDR1 DFQATT, CDR2 SNEGSKA (reference sequence). The CDR3 covers 13 residues. The V end lost 6 bases, the J end lost 3 bases, and 15 bases lay between the germline ends. The CDR3 region has the DNA TGCAGTGCCCAACCCCGACAGAACTACGAGCAGTACTTC. As protein: CSAQPRQNYEQYF.

The rearrangement links TRBV6-2 or TRBV6-3 to TRBJ2-1, with TRBD2 identical over 13 bases. Germline trimming cut 0 bases from V and 0 bases from J; bases unmatched to any gene: 5. The CDR3 is made up of 19 amino acids. Germline V CDR1 and CDR2: MNHEY, SVGEGT. CDR3 nucleotide sequence: TGTGCCAGCAGTTACTCTGGACTAGCGGGGGACCTCTCCTACAATGAGCAGTTCTTC. This gives the protein CASSYSGLAGDLSYNEQFF.

This clonotype appeared a few times. This chain joins TRBV7-3 and TRBJ2-3, with D tentatively TRBD1 or TRBD2 (6 bases each). This CDR3 is built from 17 residues. Trimming removed 2 bases from V and 0 bases from J, with 15 bases in between. Germline CDR1 reads SGHTA; CDR2 reads FQGTGA. The chain's CDR3 is CASSLLGGGRSTDTQYF. Written as DNA, the CDR3 is TGTGCCAGCAGCTTATTAGGAGGGGGTCGAAGCACAGATACGCAGTATTTT.

V gene TRBV5-1 combines with J gene TRBJ2-1, with a tentative D call TRBD2 (5 bases). Per germline, CDR1 SGHRS and CDR2 YFSETQ. The V and J ends lost 3 bases and 10 bases respectively, with 20 bases between them. The CDR3 is 15 residues long. The CDR3: CASSWRTSTEGEQFF. CDR3 in DNA: TGCGCCAGCAGCTGGCGGACTTCAACCGAAGGCGAGCAGTTCTTC.

V gene TRBV29-1 combines with J gene TRBJ1-2, with 8 nucleotides matching TRBD1. CDR1 SQVTM and CDR2 ANQGSEA come from the germline V gene. V lost 3 bases to trimming and J lost 8 bases; unmatched junction nucleotides: 11. The CDR3 sequence is 14 residues long. CDR3 DNA sequence: TGCAGCGTTGACTGGAGACAGGGGATCCGGGGCTACACCTTC. Translation: CSVDWRQGIRGYTF.

This clonotype came up a few times. The chain links TRBV4-2 to TRBJ2-4; TRBD1 is a possible D gene (8 bases). The V end was cut by 4 bases, the J end by 7 bases, with 17 bases between. This CDR3 comprises 15 residues. CDR1 and CDR2 (germline): LGHNA, YNFKEQ. Written as DNA, the CDR3 is TGTGCCAGCAGCCGGACTTTACAGGGGGGGAACATTCAGTACTTC. This gives the protein CASSRTLQGGNIQYF.